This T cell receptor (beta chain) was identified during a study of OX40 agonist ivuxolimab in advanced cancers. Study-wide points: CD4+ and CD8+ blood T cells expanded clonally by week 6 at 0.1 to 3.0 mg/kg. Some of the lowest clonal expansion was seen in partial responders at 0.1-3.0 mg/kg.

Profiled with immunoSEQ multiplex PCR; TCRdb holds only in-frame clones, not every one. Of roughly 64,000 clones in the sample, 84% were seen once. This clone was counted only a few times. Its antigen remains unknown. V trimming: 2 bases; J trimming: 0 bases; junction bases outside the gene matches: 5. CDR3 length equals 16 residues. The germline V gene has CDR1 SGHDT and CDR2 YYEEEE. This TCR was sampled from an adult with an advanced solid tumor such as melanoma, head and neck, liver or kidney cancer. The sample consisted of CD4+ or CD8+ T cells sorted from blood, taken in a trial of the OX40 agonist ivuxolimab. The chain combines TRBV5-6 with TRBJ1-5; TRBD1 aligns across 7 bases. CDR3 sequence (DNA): TGTGCCAGCAGCTTACAGGGGCGTCATAGCAATCAGCCCCAGCATTTT. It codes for CASSLQGRHSNQPQHF.